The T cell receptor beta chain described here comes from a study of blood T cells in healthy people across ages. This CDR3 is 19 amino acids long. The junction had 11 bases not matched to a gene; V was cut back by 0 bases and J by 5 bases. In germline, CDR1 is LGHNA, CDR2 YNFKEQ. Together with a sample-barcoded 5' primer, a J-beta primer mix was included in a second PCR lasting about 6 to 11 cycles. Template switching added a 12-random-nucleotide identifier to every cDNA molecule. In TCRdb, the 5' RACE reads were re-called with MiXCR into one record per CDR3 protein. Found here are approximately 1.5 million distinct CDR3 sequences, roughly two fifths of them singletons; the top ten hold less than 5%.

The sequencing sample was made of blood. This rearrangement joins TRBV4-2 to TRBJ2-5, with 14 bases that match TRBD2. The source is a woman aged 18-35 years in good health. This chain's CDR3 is CASSQDQGTSGSWRETQYF. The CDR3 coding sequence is TGTGCCAGCAGCCAAGATCAGGGGACTAGCGGGAGTTGGCGGGAGACCCAGTACTTC.